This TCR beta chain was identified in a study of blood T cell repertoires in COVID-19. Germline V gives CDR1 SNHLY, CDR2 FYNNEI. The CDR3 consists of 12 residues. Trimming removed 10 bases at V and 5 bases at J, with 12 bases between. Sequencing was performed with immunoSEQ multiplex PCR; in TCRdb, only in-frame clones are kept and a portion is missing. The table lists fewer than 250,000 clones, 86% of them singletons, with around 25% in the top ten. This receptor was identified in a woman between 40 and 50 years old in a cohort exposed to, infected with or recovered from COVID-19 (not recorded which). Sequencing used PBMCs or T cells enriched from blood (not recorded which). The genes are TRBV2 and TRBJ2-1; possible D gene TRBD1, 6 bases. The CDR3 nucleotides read TGTGCCATACTTACAGGGAACAATGAGCAGTTCTTC. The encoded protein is CAILTGNNEQFF.